This TCR beta chain emerged from a study of T cells in Graves' hyperthyroidism and ophthalmopathy. Study at large: Upon initial diagnosis and before any treatment, peripheral blood was collected. Points from the study as a whole: Ophthalmopathy, as predicted by the model, came a median approximately 5.9 months after the prediction.

There are many counts of this clonotype. Its antigen remains unknown. Germline V CDR1 and CDR2: SGHVS, FNYEAQ. The CDR3 is made up of 19 amino acids. After removal of 1 base from V and 3 bases from J, the junction contained 16 bases not matched to a gene. It was RNA transcripts that yielded the amplified TCR beta CDR3 regions. Using the HTBI primer set, a first-round RT-PCR was run on the TCR CDR3. MiXCR was run by TCRdb on the multiplex PCR reads, yielding one entry per CDR3 protein. The sample yields fewer than 600,000 distinct CDR3 sequences, less than 15% seen once. J is TRBJ2-3 and V is TRBV7-6; the match to TRBD2 covers 7 bases. The receptor's source is a woman between 35 and 50 years old with Graves' hyperthyroidism. Sequencing used blood. CDR3 nucleotide sequence: TGTGCCAGCAGCTTAGGCGCGGGAGATTCCCGGTGGAAGACAGATACGCAGTATTTT. This gives the protein CASSLGAGDSRWKTDTQYF.